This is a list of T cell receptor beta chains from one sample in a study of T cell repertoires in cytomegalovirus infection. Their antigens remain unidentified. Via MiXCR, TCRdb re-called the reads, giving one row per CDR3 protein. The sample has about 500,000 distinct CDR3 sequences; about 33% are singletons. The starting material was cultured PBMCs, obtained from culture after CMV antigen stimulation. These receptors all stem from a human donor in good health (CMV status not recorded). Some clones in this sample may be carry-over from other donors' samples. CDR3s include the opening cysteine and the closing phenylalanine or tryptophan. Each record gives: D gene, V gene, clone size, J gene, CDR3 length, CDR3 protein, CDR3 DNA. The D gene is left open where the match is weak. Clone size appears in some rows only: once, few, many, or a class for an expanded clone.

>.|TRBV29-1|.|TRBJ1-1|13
CSVEGGGNTEAFF
TGCAGCGTTGAAGGCGGGGGCAACACTGAAGCTTTCTTT
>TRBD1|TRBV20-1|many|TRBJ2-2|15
CSARDRDRTTGELFF
TGCAGTGCTAGAGACCGGGACAGGACTACCGGGGAGCTGTTTTTT
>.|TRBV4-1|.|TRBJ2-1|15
CASSAAQSLYNEQFF
TGCGCCAGCAGCGCTGCACAGTCCCTATACAATGAGCAGTTCTTC
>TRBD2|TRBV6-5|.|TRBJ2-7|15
CASKPGLAGAYEQYF
TGTGCCAGCAAACCGGGACTAGCGGGAGCCTACGAGCAGTACTTC
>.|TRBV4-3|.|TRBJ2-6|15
CASSQALSGANVLTF
TGCGCCAGCAGCCAGGCCCTGTCTGGGGCCAACGTCCTGACTTTC
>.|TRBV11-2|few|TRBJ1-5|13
CASSLVLGEAQHF
TGTGCCAGCAGCTTAGTGCTGGGGGAGGCCCAGCATTTT
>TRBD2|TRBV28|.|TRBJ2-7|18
CASSLRAELAGFSYEQHF
TGTGCCAGCAGTTTAAGAGCCGAACTAGCGGGCTTTTCCTACGAGCAGCACTTC
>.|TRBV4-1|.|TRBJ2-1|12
CASSQDSREQFF
TGCGCCAGCAGCCAAGATTCTCGTGAGCAGTTCTTC
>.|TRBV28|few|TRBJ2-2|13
CATLSENTGELFF
TGTGCCACCCTGAGTGAGAACACCGGGGAGCTGTTTTTT
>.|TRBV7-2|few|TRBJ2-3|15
CASSLRVSGTDTQYF
TGTGCCAGCAGCCTCCGGGTCTCAGGGACAGATACGCAGTATTTT
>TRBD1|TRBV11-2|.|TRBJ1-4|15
CASSMGQNQDEKLFF
TGTGCCAGCAGCATGGGACAGAACCAAGATGAAAAACTGTTTTTT
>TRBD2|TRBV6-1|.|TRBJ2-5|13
CASSGGGQETQYF
TGTGCCAGCTCCGGGGGGGGGCAAGAGACCCAGTACTTC
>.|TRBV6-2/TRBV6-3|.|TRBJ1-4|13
CASFDPRQESLFF
TGTGCCAGCTTTGATCCCCGACAGGAATCGCTGTTTTTT
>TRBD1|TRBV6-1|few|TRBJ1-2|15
CASLRGTGGNYGYTF
TGTGCCAGCCTCCGGGGGACAGGGGGAAACTATGGCTACACCTTC
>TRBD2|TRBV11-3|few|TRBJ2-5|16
CASSLEPSGRGETQYF
TGTGCCAGCAGCTTAGAACCTAGCGGGAGAGGAGAGACCCAGTACTTC
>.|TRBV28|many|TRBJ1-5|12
CASSLFTPPQHF
TGTGCCAGCAGTTTATTTACCCCGCCCCAGCATTTT
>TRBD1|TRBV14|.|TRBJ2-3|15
CASSLWTGGSDTQYF
TGTGCCAGCAGCCTTTGGACAGGGGGCTCAGATACGCAGTATTTT
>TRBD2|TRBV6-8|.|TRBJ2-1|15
CASSLTSEINNEQFF
TGTGCCAGCAGTTTGACTAGCGAGATAAACAATGAGCAGTTCTTC
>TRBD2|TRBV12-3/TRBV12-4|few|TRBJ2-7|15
CASSLPGAGVEEQYF
TGTGCCAGCAGTCTCCCCGGGGCGGGAGTGGAAGAGCAGTACTTC
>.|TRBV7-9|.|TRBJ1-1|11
CASGGPNEAFF
TGTGCCAGCGGGGGGCCGAATGAAGCTTTCTTT
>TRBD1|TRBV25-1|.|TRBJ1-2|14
CASRTGGDNYGYTF
TGTGCCAGCAGAACAGGGGGCGACAACTATGGCTACACCTTC
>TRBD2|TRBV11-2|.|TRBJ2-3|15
CASSFGREWPDTQYF
TGTGCCAGCAGCTTTGGGCGGGAGTGGCCAGATACGCAGTATTTT
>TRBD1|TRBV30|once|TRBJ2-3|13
CAWESGQADTQYF
TGTGCCTGGGAATCGGGACAGGCAGATACGCAGTATTTT
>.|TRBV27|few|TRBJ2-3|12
CASRKSADTQYF
TGTGCCAGCAGAAAATCCGCCGATACGCAGTATTTT
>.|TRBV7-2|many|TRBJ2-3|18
CASSLKGMRAASTDTQYF
TGTGCCAGCAGCTTAAAAGGGATGAGGGCAGCCTCCACAGATACGCAGTATTTT